This entry concerns a single T cell receptor beta chain. In the original processing: Nucleated cell number was recorded as an estimate derived from reference gene primer amplification. TCRdb keeps only in-frame clones here, not all; method: immunoSEQ multiplex PCR. V, J and clone size are taken as reported in that table, and D and trimming were inferred from the DNA itself. In the table there are under 250,000 clones, roughly 83% of which are singletons. The data are from a study of blood T cell repertoires in COVID-19. Germline V gene data show CDR1 as SGDLS and CDR2 as YYNGEE. V lost 0 bases, J lost 4 bases, and 11 bases lay in between. The length of the CDR3 is 15 residues.

The V and J genes are TRBV9 and TRBJ2-1, with no clear D. The origin of this receptor is a woman at least 80 years old with COVID-19, enrolled during active disease. Input material: peripheral blood. Here the CDR3 DNA reads TGTGCCAGCAGCGTAGGGGCAGCCTCGTACAATGAGCAGTTCTTC. Protein sequence: CASSVGAASYNEQFF.